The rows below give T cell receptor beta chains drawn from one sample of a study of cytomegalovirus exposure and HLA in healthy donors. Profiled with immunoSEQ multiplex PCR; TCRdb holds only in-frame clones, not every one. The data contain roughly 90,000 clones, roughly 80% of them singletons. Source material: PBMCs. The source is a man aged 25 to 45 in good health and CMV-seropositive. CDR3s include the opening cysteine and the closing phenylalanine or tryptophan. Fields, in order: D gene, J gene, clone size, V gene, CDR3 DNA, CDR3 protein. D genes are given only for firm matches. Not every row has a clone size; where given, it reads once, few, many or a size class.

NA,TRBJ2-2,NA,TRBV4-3,TGCGCCAGCAGCCAATCACCCCATGGAGGACGAACCGGGGAGCTGTTTTTT,CASSQSPHGGRTGELFF
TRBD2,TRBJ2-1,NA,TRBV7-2,TGTGCCAGCAGCTTAGAGGGGACTAGCGGGAGGTTCTACAATGAGCAGTTCTTC,CASSLEGTSGRFYNEQFF
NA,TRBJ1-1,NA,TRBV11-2,TGTGCCAGCAGCTTATGGGGGGACCAGCGAACTGAAGCTTTCTTT,CASSLWGDQRTEAFF
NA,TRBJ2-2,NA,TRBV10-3,TGTGCCATCAGTGAGTGGCCCTCCACCGGGGAGCTGTTTTTT,CAISEWPSTGELFF
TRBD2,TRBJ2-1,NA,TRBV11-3,TGTGCCAGCAGCTTAGATCCGCCTAGCGGGGCCAACAATGAGCAGTTCTTC,CASSLDPPSGANNEQFF
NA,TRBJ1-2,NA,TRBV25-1,TGTGCCACCAAAACCCCAGTAGCTGGCTACACCTTC,CATKTPVAGYTF
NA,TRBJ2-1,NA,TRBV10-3,TGTGCCATCAGTGAGTCGGGAGTGGCTCTACAGTTCTTC,CAISESGVALQFF
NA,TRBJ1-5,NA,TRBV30,TGTGCCTGGAGCGGGGGGCAGGGAAATCAGCCCCAGCATTTT,CAWSGGQGNQPQHF
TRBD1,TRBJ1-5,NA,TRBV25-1,TGTGCCAGCAGTGAATCGGGCAGGGGGCATCAGCCCCAGCATTTT,CASSESGRGHQPQHF
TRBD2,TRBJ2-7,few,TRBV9,TGTGCCAGCAGCGGTAGTGGAGCGGGAGTAAGGGAGCAGTACTTC,CASSGSGAGVREQYF
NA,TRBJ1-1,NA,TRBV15,TGTGCCACCAGCAGGGGAGGTGGGGTTACTGAAGCTTTCTTT,CATSRGGGVTEAFF
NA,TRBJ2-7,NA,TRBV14,TGTGCCAGCAGCCGCGACCAGGACTACGAGCAGTACTTC,CASSRDQDYEQYF
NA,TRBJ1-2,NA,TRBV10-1,TGCGCCAGCAGTGATATAAACACGGGCTATGGCTACACCTTC,CASSDINTGYGYTF
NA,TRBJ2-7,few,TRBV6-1,TGTGCCAGCAGTGCTTCCTACGAGCAGTACTTC,CASSASYEQYF
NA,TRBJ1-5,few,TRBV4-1,TGCGCCAGCAGCCAACCCGGGGGAATTCAGCCCCAGCATTTT,CASSQPGGIQPQHF
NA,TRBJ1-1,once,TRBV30,TGTGCCTGGAGTTACACAGGGAGAAAGGCTGAAGCTTTCTTT,CAWSYTGRKAEAFF
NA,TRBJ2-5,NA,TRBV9,TGTGCCAGCAGCGTAGCTGTTTCCAGAGAGACCCAGTACTTC,CASSVAVSRETQYF
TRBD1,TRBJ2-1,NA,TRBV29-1,TGCAGCGTTGAAGATTCGGGACAGGGATTATCCTACAATGAGCAGTTCTTC,CSVEDSGQGLSYNEQFF
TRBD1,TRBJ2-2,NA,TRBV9,TGTGCCAGCAGCGTAGTTCAGGGGGCCACCGGGGAGCTGTTTTTT,CASSVVQGATGELFF
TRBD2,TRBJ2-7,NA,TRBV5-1,TGCGCCAGCAGCTCGACTAGCGGAAATGTCTACGAGCAGTACTTC,CASSSTSGNVYEQYF
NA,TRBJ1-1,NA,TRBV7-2,TGTGCCAGCAGCTTAGGATCAGGGTTCTCTGAAGCTTTCTTT,CASSLGSGFSEAFF
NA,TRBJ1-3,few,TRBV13,TGTGCCAGCAGCCAAGACAAGGTGGCCACCATATATTTT,CASSQDKVATIYF
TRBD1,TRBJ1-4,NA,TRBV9,TGTGCCAGCAGCGTAGAGGCAGGGGGCTCCGACGAAAAACTGTTTTTT,CASSVEAGGSDEKLFF
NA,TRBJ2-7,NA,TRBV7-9,TGTGCCAGCAGTCCCCAGGACAGTCGATTTTCCTACGAGCAGTACTTC,CASSPQDSRFSYEQYF
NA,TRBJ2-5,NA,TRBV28,TGTGCCAGCAGGGGTCCCGGGGGGCTAGAGACCCAGTACTTC,CASRGPGGLETQYF
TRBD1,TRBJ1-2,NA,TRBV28,TGTGCCAGCAGTCCTCCGACAGGGGGCGCAGAAGGCTACACCTTC,CASSPPTGGAEGYTF
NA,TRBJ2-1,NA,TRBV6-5,TGTGCCAGCAGTACCGAGACAGCCTACAATGAGCAGTTCTTC,CASSTETAYNEQFF
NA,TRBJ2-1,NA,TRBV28,TGTGCCAGCAGTCTCTCGAGGGCTGAGCAGTTCTTC,CASSLSRAEQFF
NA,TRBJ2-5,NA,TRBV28,TGTGCCAGCAGTTTCCCATTATCTGCGGGACGGGGAGCGGCCCAGTACTTC,CASSFPLSAGRGAAQYF
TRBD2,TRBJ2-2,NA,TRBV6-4,TGTGCCAGCAGTGACCGGGAGGGCGGGGAGCTGTTTTTT,CASSDREGGELFF
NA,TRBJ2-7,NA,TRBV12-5,TGTGCTAGTGGCTATAGCGGCTACGAGCAGTACTTC,CASGYSGYEQYF
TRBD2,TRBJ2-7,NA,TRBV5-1,TGCGCCAGCAGCTGGGGACTAGCGGGAGGGCCGTACCACGAGCAGTACTTC,CASSWGLAGGPYHEQYF
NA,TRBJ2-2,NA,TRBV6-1,TGTGCCAGCAGTGAACAAGGGGGGGCCAACACCGGGGAGCTGTTTTTT,CASSEQGGANTGELFF
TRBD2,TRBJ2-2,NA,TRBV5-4,TGTGCCAGCAGCGGGCCGGGACTAGCGGGGAGGGGCACCGGGGAGCTGTTTTTT,CASSGPGLAGRGTGELFF
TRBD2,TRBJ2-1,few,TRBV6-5,TGTGCCAGCAGTTACTCGCCTAGCGGGAGTAATGAGCAGTTCTTC,CASSYSPSGSNEQFF
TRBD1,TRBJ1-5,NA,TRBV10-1,TGCGCCAGCAGTCAGGGGGCCGCTCAGCCCCAGCATTTT,CASSQGAAQPQHF
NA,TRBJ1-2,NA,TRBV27,TGTGCCAGTTCCCTCGCCAGGTCCAACTATGGCTACACCTTC,CASSLARSNYGYTF
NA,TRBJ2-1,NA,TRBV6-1,TGTGCCAGCAGTGTGGGGCCCTCCTACAATGAGCAGTTCTTC,CASSVGPSYNEQFF
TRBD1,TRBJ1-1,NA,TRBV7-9,TGTGCCAGCAGCTTCATCGGACAGGGGTACCTGAACACTGAAGCTTTCTTT,CASSFIGQGYLNTEAFF
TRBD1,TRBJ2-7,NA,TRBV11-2,TGTGCCAGCAGCTACCGGGACAGGGGTTACCACGAGCAGTACTTC,CASSYRDRGYHEQYF
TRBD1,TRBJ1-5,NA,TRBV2,TGTGCCAGCAGCCCCGGACAGGTCTTCAATCAGCCCCAGCATTTT,CASSPGQVFNQPQHF
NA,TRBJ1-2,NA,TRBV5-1,TGCGCCAGCAGCTACGCAGCGGACTATGGCTACACCTTC,CASSYAADYGYTF
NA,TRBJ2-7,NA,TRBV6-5,TGTGCCAGCCAAACGCCGGGACAAAGCTACGAGCAGTACTTC,CASQTPGQSYEQYF
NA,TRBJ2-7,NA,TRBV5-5,TGTGCCAGCAGCTTGGTGGAGGGAGCCTACGAGCAGTACTTC,CASSLVEGAYEQYF
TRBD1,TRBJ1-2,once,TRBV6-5,TGTGCCAGCAGTTTCGCGGACAGGCGTTTAAGTGGCTACACCTTC,CASSFADRRLSGYTF
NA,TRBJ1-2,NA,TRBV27,TGTGCCAGCAGTTTTCAGGGGAGCTATGGCTACACCTTC,CASSFQGSYGYTF
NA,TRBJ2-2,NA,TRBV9,TGTGCCAGCAGCGTAGATCAAACCGGGGAGCTGTTTTTT,CASSVDQTGELFF